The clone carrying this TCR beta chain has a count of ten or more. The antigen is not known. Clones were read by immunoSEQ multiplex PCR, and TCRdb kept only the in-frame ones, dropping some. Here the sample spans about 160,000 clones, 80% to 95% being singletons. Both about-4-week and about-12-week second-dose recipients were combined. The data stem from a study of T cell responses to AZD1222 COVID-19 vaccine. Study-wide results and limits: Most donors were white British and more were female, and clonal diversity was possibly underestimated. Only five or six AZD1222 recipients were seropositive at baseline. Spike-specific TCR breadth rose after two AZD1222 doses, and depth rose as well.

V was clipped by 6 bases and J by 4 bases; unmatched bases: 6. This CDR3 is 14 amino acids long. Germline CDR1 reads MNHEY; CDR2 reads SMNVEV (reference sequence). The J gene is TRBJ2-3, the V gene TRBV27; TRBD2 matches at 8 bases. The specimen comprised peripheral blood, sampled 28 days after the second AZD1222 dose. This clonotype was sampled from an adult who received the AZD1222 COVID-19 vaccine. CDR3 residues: CASRTGRGPDTQYF. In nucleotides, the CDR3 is TGTGCCAGCAGGACCGGGAGGGGCCCAGATACGCAGTATTTT.